This TCR beta chain stems from a study of T cells in Graves' hyperthyroidism and ophthalmopathy. Study findings and constraints: Most thyroid-expanded clonotypes above 0.001 were also found in blood.

Remarks on this clonotype: Its antigen is not identified.

RNA transcripts were the template for amplifying TCR beta CDR3 regions. TCR CDR3 regions were first amplified by RT-PCR with HTBI primers. A single record per CDR3 protein comes from TCRdb applying MiXCR to the multiplex PCR reads. This sample has a few hundred thousand distinct CDR3 sequences, with about 15% found just once. In patients aged 18 to 65, hyperthyroidism was newly diagnosed, with duration under 2 months. Clinicians diagnosed patients from clinical symptoms, serum thyroxine and TRAb, thyroid ultrasound and orbital computed tomography. The sample taken for sequencing was blood. This receptor was obtained from a woman aged 40 to 49 with Graves' hyperthyroidism that later progressed to Graves' ophthalmopathy.

This chain's CDR3 is CASSSNLTILLAGKHNEQFF. CDR3 in DNA: TGCGCCAGCAGCTCCAATTTGACTATTCTACTAGCGGGAAAGCACAATGAGCAGTTCTTC. The V gene is TRBV5-1, the J gene TRBJ2-1; 10 positions match TRBD2. There are 20 residues in the CDR3. The V segment lost 3 bases and the J segment 5 bases; nucleotides outside the gene matches: 20. Germline CDR1 reads SGHRS; CDR2 reads YFSETQ.